This TCR beta chain stems from a study of T cell responses to AZD1222 COVID-19 vaccine. General study points: Researchers took repertoire samples only after the peak T cell response had come.

Method: immunoSEQ multiplex PCR; TCRdb's copy keeps in-frame clones and lacks some. The sample consists of about 55,000 clones, 70% to 90% of them appearing once. Trimming took 0 bases from V and 5 from J, leaving 10 bases between them. The CDR3 sequence is 14 residues long. Germline-derived CDR1 and CDR2 are PRHDT and FYEKMQ (reference sequence). In regard to this clone: No antigen is known for it.

The source material was peripheral blood, sampled on day 0 of AZD1222 vaccination. The V and J genes are TRBV13 and TRBJ1-2; D possibly corresponds to TRBD1 (6 bases). The origin of this receptor is an adult in good health. This chain's CDR3 is CASSLGLGGYGYTF. CDR3 sequence (DNA): TGTGCCAGCAGCTTAGGCCTAGGGGGATATGGCTACACCTTC.